Listed here are 7 T cell receptor beta chains from one sample, sequenced in a study of regulatory T cells in long-lasting Graves disease. The time point was: persistent/refractory GD, antithyroid drugs over 5 years with positive TRAb. Isolated PBMC RNA provided the starting material for the TCR library. CDR3-region Arm-PCR and iRepertoire HTBI primers produced the TCR beta libraries. TCRdb reprocessed the multiplex PCR reads with MiXCR, giving one entry per CDR3 protein. The profile shows over 650,000 distinct CDR3 sequences, around 30% of them singletons. The sample consisted of peripheral blood mononuclear cells (PBMCs), taken when the disease was refractory, from a patient treated with antithyroid drugs. These receptors all stem from a female donor with Graves disease.

CDR3 sequence reads: CASSIGYTEAFF. CDR3 nucleotide sequence: TGTGCCAGTAGTATAGGGTACACTGAAGCTTTCTTT. V gene TRBV19 combines with J gene TRBJ1-1, with no clear D. Trimming left V 1 base short and J 3 bases short, with 3 bases between. The CDR3 extends over 12 amino acids. The germline gives CDR1 LNHDA, CDR2 SQIVND (reference sequence).

Comment on this clonotype: Mismatch with germline at one junction end may stem from a read error. The chain links TRBV6-5 to TRBJ2-2; D is uncertain. Per the germline V gene, CDR1 is MNHEY and CDR2 is SVGAGI. The CDR3 spans 16 residues. The CDR3 DNA reads as TGTGCCAACAGTTACGGTCGGTGGGGTTCCACCGGGGAGCTGTTTTTT. It yields the protein CANSYGRWGSTGELFF.

The chain recombines TRBV2 with TRBJ2-3; 9 bases align to TRBD2. Per germline, CDR1 SNHLY and CDR2 FYNNEI. The CDR3 runs to 15 residues. V trimming: 5 bases; J trimming: 0 bases; junction bases outside the gene matches: 3. This chain's CDR3 is CASSYTSGSTDTQYF. The CDR3 region has the DNA TGTGCCAGCAGTTACACTAGCGGGAGCACAGATACGCAGTATTTT.

The J gene is TRBJ2-7, the V gene TRBV9, with 7 bases that match TRBD2. The CDR3 runs 14 residues. Germline CDR1 and CDR2: SGDLS and YYNGEE. The trim removed 0 bases at V and 6 bases at J, leaving 6 bases unmatched. In nucleotides, the CDR3 is TGTGCCAGCAGCGTAGGGGCGGGAGCAAGCGAGCAGTACTTC. It encodes CASSVGAGASEQYF.

The DNA of the CDR3 is TGTGCCAGTAGTCGGGCGGGTTTCGGGGAGACCCAGTACTTC. It is translated as CASSRAGFGETQYF. The V and J genes are TRBV19 and TRBJ2-5, with D perhaps TRBD2 (5 bases). Trimming removed 5 bases from V and 5 bases from J, with 15 bases in between. From germline, CDR1 is LNHDA and CDR2 SQIVND (reference sequence). The CDR3 sequence is 14 residues long. Filled out from reference TRBV19 and TRBJ2-5, the complete variable domain reads DGGITQSPKYLFRKEGQNVTLSCEQNLNHDAMYWYRQDPGQGLRLIYYSQIVNDFQKGDIAEGYSVSREKKESFPLTVTSAQKNPTAFYLCASSRAGFGETQYFGPGTRLLVL.

The genes are TRBV4-1 and TRBJ2-7; a weak D match, TRBD1 (6 bases). Trimming pared 3 bases from V and 2 bases from J, leaving 14 bases between. The length of the CDR3 is 15 residues. The V gene's germline CDR1 is MGHRA and CDR2 YSYEKL. The chain's CDR3 is CASSHQQGRAYEQYF. DNA of the CDR3: TGCGCCAGCAGCCATCAACAGGGTCGGGCCTACGAGCAGTACTTC.

With respect to this clonotype: A read error may account for a junction end that differs from germline. V gene TRBV28 combines with J gene TRBJ1-4; 7 bases fit TRBD1. CDR1 and CDR2 (germline): MDHEN, SYDVKM. CDR3 size: 15 residues. CDR3 sequence: CASRLPTGSNEELFF. The CDR3, as DNA: TGTGCCAGCAGGCTTCCGACAGGGAGTAATGAAGAACTGTTTTTT.